This TCR beta chain came from a study of T cell clones after liver transplantation. This CDR3 is built from 14 residues. The ends were cut back, 6 bases at V and 4 bases at J, with 15 bases in the middle. In germline, CDR1 is MDHEN, CDR2 SYDVKM. Some clones are missing from TCRdb's copy, which holds only in-frame ones; the method was immunoSEQ multiplex PCR. This sample has over 60,000 clones; over 70% occur once, and the top ten carry 0.55% to 0.75%. The sequence came from a human donor who received a liver transplant. The starting material was CD4+ T cells from blood, obtained before liver transplant. This chain connects TRBV28 to TRBJ2-5, with D possibly TRBD1 on 6 matching bases. In nucleotides, the CDR3 is TGTGCCAGCAGCAACAGGGAGACCTCAGAGACCCAGTACTTC. Its translation is CASSNRETSETQYF.